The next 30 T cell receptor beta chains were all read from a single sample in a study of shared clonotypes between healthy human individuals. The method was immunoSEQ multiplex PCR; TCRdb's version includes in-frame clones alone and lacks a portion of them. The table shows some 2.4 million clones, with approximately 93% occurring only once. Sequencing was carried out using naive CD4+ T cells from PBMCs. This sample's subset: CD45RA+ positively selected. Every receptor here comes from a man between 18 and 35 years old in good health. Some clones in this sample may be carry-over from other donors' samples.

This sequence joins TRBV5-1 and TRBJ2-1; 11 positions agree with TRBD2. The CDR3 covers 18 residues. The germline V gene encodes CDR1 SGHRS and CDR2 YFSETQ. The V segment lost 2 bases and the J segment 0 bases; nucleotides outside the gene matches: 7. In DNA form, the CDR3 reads TGCGCCAGCAGCTTTGTTACTAGCGGGAGCAGCTCCTACAATGAGCAGTTCTTC. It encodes CASSFVTSGSSSYNEQFF.

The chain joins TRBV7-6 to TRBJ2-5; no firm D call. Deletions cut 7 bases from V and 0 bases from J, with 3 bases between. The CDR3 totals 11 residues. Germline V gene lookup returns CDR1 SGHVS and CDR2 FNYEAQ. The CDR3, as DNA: TGTGCCAGCACGTACCAAGAGACCCAGTACTTC. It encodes CASTYQETQYF.

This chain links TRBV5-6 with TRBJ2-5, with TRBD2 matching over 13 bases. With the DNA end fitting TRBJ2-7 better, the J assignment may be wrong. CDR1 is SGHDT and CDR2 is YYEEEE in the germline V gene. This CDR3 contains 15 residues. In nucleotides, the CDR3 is TGTGCCAGCAGCTCTTTAGGACTAGCGGGGGACGAGCAGTACTTC. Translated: CASSSLGLAGDEQYF.

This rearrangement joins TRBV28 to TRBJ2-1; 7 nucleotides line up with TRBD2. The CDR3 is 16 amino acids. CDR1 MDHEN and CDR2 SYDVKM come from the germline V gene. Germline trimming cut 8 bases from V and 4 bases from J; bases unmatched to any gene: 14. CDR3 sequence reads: CASGTSLAEPYNEQFF. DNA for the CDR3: TGTGCCAGCGGTACTTCGCTAGCGGAACCTTACAATGAGCAGTTCTTC. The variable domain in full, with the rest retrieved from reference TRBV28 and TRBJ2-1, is DVKVTQSSRYLVKRTGEKVFLECVQDMDHENMFWYRQDPGLGLRLIYFSYDVKMKEKGDIPEGYSVSREKKERFSLILESASTNQTSMYLCASGTSLAEPYNEQFFGPGTRLTVL.

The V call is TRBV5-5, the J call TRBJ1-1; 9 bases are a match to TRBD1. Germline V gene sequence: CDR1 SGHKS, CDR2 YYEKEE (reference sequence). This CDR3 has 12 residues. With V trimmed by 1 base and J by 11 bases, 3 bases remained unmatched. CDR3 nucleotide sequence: TGTGCCAGCAGCTTGATTGGACAGGGGGCTTTCTTT. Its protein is CASSLIGQGAFF.

The CDR3 here is CASRRGTDGPLHF. As DNA, the CDR3 is TGTGCCAGCAGACGAGGGACGGACGGGCCCCTCCACTTT. This chain joins TRBV13 and TRBJ1-6; possibly TRBD1 for D (5 bases). The ends were cut back, 6 bases at V and 13 bases at J, with 16 bases in the middle. Germline V gene data show CDR1 as PRHDT and CDR2 as FYEKMQ (reference sequence). The CDR3 loop spans 13 amino acids.

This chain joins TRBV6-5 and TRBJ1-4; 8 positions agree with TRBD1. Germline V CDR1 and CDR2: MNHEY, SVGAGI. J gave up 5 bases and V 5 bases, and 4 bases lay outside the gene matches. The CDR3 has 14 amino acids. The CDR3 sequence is CASSRDRRNEKLFF. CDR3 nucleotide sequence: TGTGCCAGCAGTAGGGACAGGCGGAATGAAAAACTGTTTTTT.

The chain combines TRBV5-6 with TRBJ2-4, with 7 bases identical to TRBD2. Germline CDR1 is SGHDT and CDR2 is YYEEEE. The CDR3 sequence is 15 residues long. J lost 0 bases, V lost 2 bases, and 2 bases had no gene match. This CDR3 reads CASSFRGVAKNIQYF. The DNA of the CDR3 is TGTGCCAGCAGCTTTCGGGGGGTAGCCAAAAACATTCAGTACTTC.

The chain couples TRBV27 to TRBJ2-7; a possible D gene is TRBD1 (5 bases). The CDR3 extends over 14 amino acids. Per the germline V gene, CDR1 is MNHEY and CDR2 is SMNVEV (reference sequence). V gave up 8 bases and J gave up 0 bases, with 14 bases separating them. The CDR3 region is CASSKGAGSYEQYF. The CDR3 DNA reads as TGTGCCAGCTCCAAAGGGGCAGGCTCCTACGAGCAGTACTTC.

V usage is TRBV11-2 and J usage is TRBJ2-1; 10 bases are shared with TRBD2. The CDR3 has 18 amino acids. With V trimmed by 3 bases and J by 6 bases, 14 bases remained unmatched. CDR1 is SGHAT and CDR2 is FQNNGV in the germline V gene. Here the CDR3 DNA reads TGTGCCAGCAGCTTGGGAGGGCTAGCGGGAGTCTGGAGCAATGAGCAGTTCTTC. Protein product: CASSLGGLAGVWSNEQFF.

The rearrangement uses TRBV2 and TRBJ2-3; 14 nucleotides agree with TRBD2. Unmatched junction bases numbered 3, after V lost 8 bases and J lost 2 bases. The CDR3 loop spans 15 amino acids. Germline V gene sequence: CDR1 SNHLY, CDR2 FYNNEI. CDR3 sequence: CASGLAGGPTDTQYF. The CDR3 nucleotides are TGTGCCAGCGGACTAGCGGGAGGCCCCACAGATACGCAGTATTTT.

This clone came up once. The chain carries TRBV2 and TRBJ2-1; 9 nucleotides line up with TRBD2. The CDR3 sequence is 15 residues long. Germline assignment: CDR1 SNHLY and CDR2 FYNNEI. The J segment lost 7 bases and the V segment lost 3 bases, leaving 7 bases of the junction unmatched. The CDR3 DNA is TGTGCCAGCAGTGAGACTCAGAGCGGGAGGAATGAGCAGTTCTTC. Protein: CASSETQSGRNEQFF.

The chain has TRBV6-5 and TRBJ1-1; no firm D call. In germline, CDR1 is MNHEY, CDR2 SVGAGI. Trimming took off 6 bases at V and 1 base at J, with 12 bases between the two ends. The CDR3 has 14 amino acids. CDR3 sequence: CASSSQTANTEAFF. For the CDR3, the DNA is TGTGCCAGCAGCTCACAGACGGCGAACACTGAAGCTTTCTTT.

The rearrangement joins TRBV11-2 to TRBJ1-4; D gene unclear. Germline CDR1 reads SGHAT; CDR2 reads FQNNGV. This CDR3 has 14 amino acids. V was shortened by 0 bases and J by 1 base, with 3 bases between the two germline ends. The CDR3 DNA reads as TGTGCCAGCAGCTTAGAGTTAACTAATGAAAAACTGTTTTTT. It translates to CASSLELTNEKLFF.

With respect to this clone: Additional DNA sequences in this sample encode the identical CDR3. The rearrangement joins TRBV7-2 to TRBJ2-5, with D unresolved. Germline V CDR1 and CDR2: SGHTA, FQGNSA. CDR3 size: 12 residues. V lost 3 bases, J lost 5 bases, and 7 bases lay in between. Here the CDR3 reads CASSLVRETQYF. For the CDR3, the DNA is TGTGCCAGCAGCTTGGTGAGGGAGACCCAGTACTTC.

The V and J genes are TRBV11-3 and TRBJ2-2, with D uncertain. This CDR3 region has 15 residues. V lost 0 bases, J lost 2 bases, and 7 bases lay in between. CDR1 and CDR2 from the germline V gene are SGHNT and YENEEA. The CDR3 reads CASSLDRLNTGELFF. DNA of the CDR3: TGTGCCAGCAGCTTAGATCGGCTTAACACCGGGGAGCTGTTTTTT.

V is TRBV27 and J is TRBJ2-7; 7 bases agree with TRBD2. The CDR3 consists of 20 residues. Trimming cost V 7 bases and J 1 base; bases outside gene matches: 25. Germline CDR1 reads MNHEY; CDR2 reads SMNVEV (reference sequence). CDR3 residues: CASTKQNVGLADFSSYEQYF. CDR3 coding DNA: TGTGCCAGCACCAAACAGAACGTAGGTCTAGCGGACTTTAGTTCCTACGAGCAGTACTTC.

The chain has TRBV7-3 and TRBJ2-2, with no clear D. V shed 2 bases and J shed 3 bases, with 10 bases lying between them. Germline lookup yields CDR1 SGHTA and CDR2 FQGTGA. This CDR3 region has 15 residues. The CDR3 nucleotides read TGTGCCAGCAGCTTATTTAAAGCCGACACCGGGGAGCTGTTTTTT. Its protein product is CASSLFKADTGELFF.

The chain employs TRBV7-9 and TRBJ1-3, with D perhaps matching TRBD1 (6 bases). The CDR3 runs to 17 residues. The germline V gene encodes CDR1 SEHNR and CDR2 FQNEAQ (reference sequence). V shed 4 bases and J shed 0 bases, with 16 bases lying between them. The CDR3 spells CASSSVGQLSSGNTIYF. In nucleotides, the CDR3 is TGTGCCAGCAGCTCGGTCGGACAGTTAAGCTCTGGAAACACCATATATTTT.

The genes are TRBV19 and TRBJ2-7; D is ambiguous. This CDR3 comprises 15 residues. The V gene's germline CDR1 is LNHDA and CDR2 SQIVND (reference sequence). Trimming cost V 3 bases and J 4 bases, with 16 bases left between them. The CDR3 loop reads CASSMAPPQFYEQYF. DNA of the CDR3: TGTGCCAGTAGTATGGCCCCGCCCCAGTTTTACGAGCAGTACTTC.

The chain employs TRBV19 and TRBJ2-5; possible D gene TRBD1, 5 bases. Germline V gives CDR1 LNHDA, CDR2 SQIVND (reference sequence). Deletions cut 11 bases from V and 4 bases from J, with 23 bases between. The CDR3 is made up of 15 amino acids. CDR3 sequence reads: CASRFRDGRGETQYF. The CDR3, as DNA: TGTGCCTCCCGTTTCAGGGATGGTCGCGGAGAGACCCAGTACTTC.

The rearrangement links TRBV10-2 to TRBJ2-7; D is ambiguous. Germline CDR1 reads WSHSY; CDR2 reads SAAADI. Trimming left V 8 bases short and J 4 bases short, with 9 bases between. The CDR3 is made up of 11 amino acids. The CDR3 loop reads CASQALYEQYF. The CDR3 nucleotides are TGCGCCAGCCAAGCCTTGTACGAGCAGTACTTC.

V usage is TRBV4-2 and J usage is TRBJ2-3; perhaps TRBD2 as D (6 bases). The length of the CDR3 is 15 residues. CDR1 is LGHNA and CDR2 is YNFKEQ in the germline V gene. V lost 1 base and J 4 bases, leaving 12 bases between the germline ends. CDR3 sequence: CASSQGGMRADTQYF. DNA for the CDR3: TGTGCCAGCAGCCAAGGCGGGATGCGGGCAGATACGCAGTATTTT.

DNA for the CDR3: TGTGCCAGCAGTGAAGGGGAAAGGGGGAGCTCCTACAATGAGCAGTTCTTC. It codes for CASSEGERGSSYNEQFF. V is TRBV6-1 and J is TRBJ2-1; a weak D match, TRBD1 (6 bases). The CDR3 runs to 17 residues. The V and J ends lost 1 base and 0 bases respectively, with 13 bases between them. CDR1 MNHNS and CDR2 SASEGT come from the germline V gene.

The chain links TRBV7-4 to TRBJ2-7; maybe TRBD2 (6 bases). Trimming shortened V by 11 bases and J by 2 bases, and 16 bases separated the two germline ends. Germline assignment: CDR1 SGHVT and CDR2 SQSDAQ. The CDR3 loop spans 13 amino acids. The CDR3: CAGRVAVTYEQYF. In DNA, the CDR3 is TGTGCCGGACGAGTAGCGGTAACCTACGAGCAGTACTTC.

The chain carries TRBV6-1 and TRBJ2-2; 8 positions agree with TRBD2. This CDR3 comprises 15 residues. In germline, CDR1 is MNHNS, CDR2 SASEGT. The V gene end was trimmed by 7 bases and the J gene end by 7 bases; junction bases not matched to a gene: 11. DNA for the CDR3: TGTGCCAGCATCTTACAAGCGGGAGTTGGCGGGGAGCTGTTTTTT. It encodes CASILQAGVGGELFF.

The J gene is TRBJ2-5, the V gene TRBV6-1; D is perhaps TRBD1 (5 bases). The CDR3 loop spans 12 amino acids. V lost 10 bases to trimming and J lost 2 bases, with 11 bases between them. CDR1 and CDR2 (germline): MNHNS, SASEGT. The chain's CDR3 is CATDSTQETQYF. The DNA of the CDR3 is TGTGCCACCGACAGTACACAAGAGACCCAGTACTTC.

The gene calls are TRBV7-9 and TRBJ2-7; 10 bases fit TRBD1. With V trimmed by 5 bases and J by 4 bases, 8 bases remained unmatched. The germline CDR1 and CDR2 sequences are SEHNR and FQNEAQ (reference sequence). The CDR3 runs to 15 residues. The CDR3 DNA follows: TGTGCCAGCAGCGCGACAGGGGGCGCGTCTTACGAGCAGTACTTC. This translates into CASSATGGASYEQYF.

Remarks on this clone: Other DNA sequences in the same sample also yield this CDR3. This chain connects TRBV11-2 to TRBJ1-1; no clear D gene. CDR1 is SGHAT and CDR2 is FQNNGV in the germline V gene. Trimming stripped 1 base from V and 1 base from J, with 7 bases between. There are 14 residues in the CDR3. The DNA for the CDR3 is TGTGCCAGCAGCTTAGGGGCGGGGAACACTGAAGCTTTCTTT. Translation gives CASSLGAGNTEAFF. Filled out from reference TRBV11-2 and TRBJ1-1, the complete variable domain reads EAGVAQSPRYKIIEKRQSVAFWCNPISGHATLYWYQQILGQGPKLLIQFQNNGVVDDSQLPKDRFSAERLKGVDSTLKIQPAKLEDSAVYLCASSLGAGNTEAFFGQGTRLTVV.

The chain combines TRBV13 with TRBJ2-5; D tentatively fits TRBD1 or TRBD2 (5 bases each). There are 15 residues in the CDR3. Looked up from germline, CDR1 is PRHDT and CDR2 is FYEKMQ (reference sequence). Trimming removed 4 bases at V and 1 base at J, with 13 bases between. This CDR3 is CASSSRGEIQETQYF. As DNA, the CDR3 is TGTGCCAGCAGCTCAAGAGGGGAGATCCAAGAGACCCAGTACTTC.